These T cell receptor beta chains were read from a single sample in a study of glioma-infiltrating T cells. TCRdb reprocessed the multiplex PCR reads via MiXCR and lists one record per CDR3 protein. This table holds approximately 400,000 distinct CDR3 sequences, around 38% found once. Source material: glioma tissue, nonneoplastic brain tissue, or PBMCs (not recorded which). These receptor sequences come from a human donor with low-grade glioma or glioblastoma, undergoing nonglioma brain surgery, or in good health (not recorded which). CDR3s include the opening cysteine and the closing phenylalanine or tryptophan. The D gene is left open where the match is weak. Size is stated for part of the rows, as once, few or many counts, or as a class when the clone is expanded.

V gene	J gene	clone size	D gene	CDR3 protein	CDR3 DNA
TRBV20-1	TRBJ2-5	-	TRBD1	CSAPDRGRREAQYF	TGCAGTGCTCCAGACAGGGGGCGACGGGAGGCCCAGTACTTC
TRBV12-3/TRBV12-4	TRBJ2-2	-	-	CASSLSRISGELFF	TGTGCCAGCAGTTTGAGCAGGATCTCCGGGGAGCTGTTTTTT
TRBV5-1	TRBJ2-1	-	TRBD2	CASSLALAGGLSNEQFF	TGCGCCAGCAGCTTGGCTTTAGCGGGAGGGTTGAGCAATGAGCAGTTCTTC
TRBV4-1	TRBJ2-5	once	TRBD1	CASIQGQGYQETQYF	TGCGCCAGCATCCAGGGACAGGGCTACCAAGAGACCCAGTACTTC
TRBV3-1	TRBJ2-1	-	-	CASSQDGTANYNEQFF	TGTGCCAGCAGCCAAGATGGGACGGCAAACTACAATGAGCAGTTCTTC
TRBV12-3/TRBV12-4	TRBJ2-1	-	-	CASTNWDENEQFF	TGTGCCAGCACCAACTGGGACGAGAATGAGCAGTTCTTC
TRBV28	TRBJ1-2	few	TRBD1	CASIPAGRDRGNYGYTF	TGTGCCAGCATTCCCGCCGGTCGGGACAGGGGTAACTATGGCTACACCTTC
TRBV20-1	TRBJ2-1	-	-	CSATLGAGSYNEQFF	TGCAGTGCTACCCTCGGGGCGGGTTCCTACAATGAGCAGTTCTTC
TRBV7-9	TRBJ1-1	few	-	CASSLGQRQAFF	TGTGCCAGCAGCTTAGGACAGAGGCAAGCTTTCTTT
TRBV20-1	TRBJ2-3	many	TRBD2	CSASGGRGSWAADTQYF	TGCAGTGCTAGCGGCGGGAGGGGGTCCTGGGCCGCAGATACGCAGTATTTT